One sample yielded the 7 T cell receptor beta chains listed below, sequenced in a study of blood T cells in healthy people across ages. Sample-barcoded 5' priming and a J-beta primer mix drove a second PCR of roughly 7 to 11 cycles. TCRdb used MiXCR to reprocess the 5' RACE reads, holding one entry per CDR3 protein. The data contain about 1 million distinct CDR3 sequences, more than 35% of them singletons. The sequencing sample was made of blood. The source is a woman aged 55-70 years in good health.

This clonotype has a single count. The chain is built from TRBV12-3 or TRBV12-4 and TRBJ2-5; D might be TRBD2 (5 bases). The V and J ends lost 10 bases and 3 bases respectively, with 6 bases between them. The CDR3 contains 10 residues. CDR3 sequence: CANGEETQYF. CDR3 in DNA: TGTGCCAACGGGGAAGAGACCCAGTACTTC.

This clonotype has a handful of counts. The J gene is TRBJ2-1, the V gene TRBV20-1, with a tentative D call TRBD2 (6 bases). The CDR3 consists of 15 residues. V was shortened by 6 bases and J by 4 bases, with 19 bases between the two germline ends. Germline CDR1 DFQATT, CDR2 SNEGSKA (reference sequence). The CDR3 DNA reads TGCAGTGCAGCGGATGGGGACTCGGTTTACAATGAGCAGTTCTTC. It specifies CSAADGDSVYNEQFF.

This rearrangement joins TRBV6-1 to TRBJ2-7; D call uncertain. The CDR3 runs 15 residues. V lost 3 bases to trimming and J lost 0 bases, with 12 bases between them. Germline CDR1 is MNHNS and CDR2 is SASEGT. CDR3 sequence (DNA): TGTGCCAGCAGTGATAGCCTCGACCCCTCCTACGAGCAGTACTTC. As protein: CASSDSLDPSYEQYF.

There are a few counts of this clonotype. The V call is TRBV12-3 or TRBV12-4, the J call TRBJ2-7; 8 bases map to TRBD2. The CDR3 is made up of 15 amino acids. The trim removed 4 bases at V and 4 bases at J, leaving 9 bases unmatched. Here the CDR3 DNA reads TGTGCCAGCAGTTCCTCCGGGACTAGGACTTACGAGCAGTACTTC. Its protein is CASSSSGTRTYEQYF.

This chain links TRBV20-1 with TRBJ2-7; the D call may be TRBD1 or TRBD2 (6 bases each). V was trimmed by 3 bases and J by 5 bases, leaving 14 bases between them. This CDR3 has 13 amino acids. Germline CDR1 reads DFQATT; CDR2 reads SNEGSKA (reference sequence). Here the CDR3 reads CSASGGRLDEQYF. In nucleotides, the CDR3 is TGCAGTGCTAGTGGGGGGCGCCTGGACGAGCAGTACTTC.

There are a few counts of this clonotype. The chain is built from TRBV5-5 and TRBJ2-5, with 8 positions matching TRBD2. V was clipped by 4 bases and J by 3 bases; unmatched bases: 5. This CDR3 contains 14 residues. Germline CDR1 is SGHKS and CDR2 is YYEKEE (reference sequence). The CDR3 reads CASSGYGGEETQYF. CDR3 bases: TGTGCCAGCAGCGGCTACGGGGGGGAAGAGACCCAGTACTTC.

This clonotype came up a few times. The rearrangement links TRBV5-1 to TRBJ2-7; tentatively, D is TRBD1 (5 bases). Deletions cut 2 bases from V and 3 bases from J, with 18 bases between. The CDR3 consists of 16 residues. Germline CDR1 is SGHRS and CDR2 is YFSETQ. The CDR3 spells CASSLSTGQPLYEQYF. In nucleotides, the CDR3 is TGCGCCAGCAGCTTATCCACAGGCCAACCCCTCTACGAGCAGTACTTC.